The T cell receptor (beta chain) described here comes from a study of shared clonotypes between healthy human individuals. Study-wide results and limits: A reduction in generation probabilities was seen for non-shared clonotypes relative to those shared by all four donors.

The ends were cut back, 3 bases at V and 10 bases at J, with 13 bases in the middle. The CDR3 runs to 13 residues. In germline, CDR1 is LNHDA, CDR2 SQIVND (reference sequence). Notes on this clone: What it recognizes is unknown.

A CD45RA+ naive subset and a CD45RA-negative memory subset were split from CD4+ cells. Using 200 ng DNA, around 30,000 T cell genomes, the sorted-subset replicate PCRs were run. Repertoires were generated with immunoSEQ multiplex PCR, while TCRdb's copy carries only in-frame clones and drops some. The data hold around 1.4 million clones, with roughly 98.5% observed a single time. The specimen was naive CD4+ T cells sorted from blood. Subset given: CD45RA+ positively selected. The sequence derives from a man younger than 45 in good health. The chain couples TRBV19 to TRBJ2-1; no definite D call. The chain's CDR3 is CASSIFQAEEQFF. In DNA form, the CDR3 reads TGTGCCAGTAGTATTTTTCAGGCGGAAGAGCAGTTCTTC. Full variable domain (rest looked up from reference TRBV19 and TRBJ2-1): DGGITQSPKYLFRKEGQNVTLSCEQNLNHDAMYWYRQDPGQGLRLIYYSQIVNDFQKGDIAEGYSVSREKKESFPLTVTSAQKNPTAFYLCASSIFQAEEQFFGPGTRLTVL.